This T cell receptor (beta chain) stems from a study of T cells after posttransplantation cyclophosphamide. General study results and limits: Donor CD8+ memory clones often dominated recipient blood repertoires at later times.

For this clone: Its antigen is currently unknown.

The V end was cut by 3 bases, the J end by 0 bases, with 11 bases between. This CDR3 has 15 residues. The V gene's germline CDR1 is SGHDN and CDR2 FVKESK. Produced via immunoSEQ multiplex PCR; TCRdb's table is partial and in-frame only. The sample carries 66,000 or so clones, around 93% recorded once. The sequenced sample was PBMCs. This sequence originates from a woman aged 25 to 45 in good health and a related stem cell transplant donor. This chain joins TRBV14 and TRBJ1-1, with a weak D call TRBD1 (5 bases). The CDR3 loop reads CASSQAGTVNTEAFF. The CDR3 region has the DNA TGTGCCAGCAGCCAGGCCGGGACTGTGAACACTGAAGCTTTCTTT.